One TCR beta chain is described in this entry. Its antigen is as yet unknown. The junction departs from germline at one end; a sequencing error may be responsible. Germline V gene sequence: CDR1 SEHNR, CDR2 FQNEAQ (reference sequence). This CDR3 has 14 amino acids. The entry originates in a study of cytomegalovirus exposure and HLA in healthy donors. Regarding the study as a whole: The authors listed 150 to 200 TCR beta chains as cytomegalovirus-associated.

The PCR ran on 60 Vbeta and 13 Jbeta primers. The assay was immunoSEQ multiplex PCR, and TCRdb's table has in-frame clones only and misses some. The repertoire includes more than 150,000 clones, about four fifths of them detected once, and around 1.9% sits in the top ten. Healthy bone marrow donors made up the donor group. The chain combines TRBV7-9 with TRBJ2-7; 8 bases map to TRBD2. The specimen sequenced was PBMCs. The origin of this receptor is a young woman in good health and CMV-seronegative. The CDR3 loop reads CASSLAGPSYEQYF. The CDR3 nucleotides are TGTGCCAGCAGTTTAGCGGGGCCCTCCTACGAGCAGTACTTC. Together with reference TRBV7-9 and TRBJ2-7, the CDR3 gives the full variable domain: DTGVSQNPRHKITKRGQNVTFRCDPISEHNRLYWYRQTLGQGPEFLTYFQNEAQLEKSRLLSDRFSAERPKGSFSTLEIQRTEQGDSAMYLCASSLAGPSYEQYFGPGTRLTVT.